This TCR beta chain was sequenced in a study of blood T cell repertoires in COVID-19. Looking at the study overall: Donors in the United States, Italy and Spain gave samples during acute or convalescent COVID-19. The cDNA or gDNA used as material had been derived from T cells, B-cell-depleted T cells, or PBMCs.

Authors' processing steps: Nucleated cell number was recorded as an estimate derived from reference gene primer amplification. Assay: immunoSEQ multiplex PCR; the TCRdb copy retains only in-frame clones and omits some. That table supplies the V and J calls and clone size; D and trimming were determined from the DNA. Here the sample spans some 25,000 clones, 89% being singletons. This CDR3 contains 14 residues. Germline-derived CDR1 and CDR2 are MNHEY and SVGEGT. The ends lost 0 bases at V and 6 bases at J; junction bases unmatched: 2. The J gene is TRBJ2-3, the V gene TRBV6-2 or TRBV6-3; TRBD1 matches at 8 bases. The sequencing sample was made of peripheral blood. The TCR sequence derives from a man aged 70-80 years with acute or convalescent COVID-19. The CDR3 region is CASSYSTGVDTQYF. CDR3 DNA: TGTGCCAGCAGTTACTCGACAGGGGTGGATACGCAGTATTTT.